This T cell receptor (beta chain) is drawn from a study of T cells in Graves' hyperthyroidism and ophthalmopathy. Germline V lookup: CDR1 SGHTS, CDR2 YDEGEE. CDR3 length: 13 residues. Researchers amplified the TCR beta CDR3 regions from RNA transcripts. The study used the HTBI primer set for a first-round RT-PCR of the TCR CDR3. Each CDR3 protein gets one entry after TCRdb re-called the multiplex PCR reads with MiXCR. The data show around 520,000 distinct CDR3 sequences, with 14% seen just once and around 14% held by the top ten. A remark on this clonotype: A junction end diverges from the germline sequence, so it may reflect a read error.

The receptor's source is a woman aged 40 to 50 with Graves' hyperthyroidism. V and J are TRBV5-8 and TRBJ2-1, with D perhaps matching TRBD1 (5 bases). The sequenced sample consisted of blood. CDR3 residues: CASSQDGAGEQFF. The CDR3 DNA is TGCGCCAGCAGCCAAGATGGGGCCGGCGAGCAGTTCTTC. Variable domain in full (rest from reference TRBV5-8 and TRBJ2-1): EAGVTQSPTHLIKTRGQQATLRCSPISGHTSVYWYQQALGLGLQFLLWYDEGEERNRGNFPPRFSGRQFPNYSSELNVNALELEDSALYLCASSQDGAGEQFFGPGTRLTVL.